This TCR beta chain was sequenced in a study of PD-1 blockade in classical Hodgkin lymphoma (dated by TCRdb to 2018 to 2020). Notes on the research overall: Nivolumab dosing was 3 mg/kg intravenously every 2 weeks, continuing until either disease progression or unacceptable toxicity. The study used CyTOF and TCR beta sequencing to define a peripheral blood immune signature of response to PD-1 blockade in classical Hodgkin lymphoma.

The Qiagen DNeasy kit was used to extract genomic DNA both from unsorted PBMCs and from the negatively selected CD4+ and CD8+ fractions. TCR beta CDR3 regions were amplified by immunoSEQ multiplex PCR using primers annealing to V and J segments. A synthetic immune receptor repertoire was used to minimize amplification bias, and any residual bias was removed computationally once sequencing was done. On the study's bioinformatics: Custom Python scripts were used to quantify repertoire diversity as the Shannon entropy index. The unsorted, CD4+ and CD8+ repertoires were each analyzed separately, with the exception of combined analyses, where CD4+ and CD8+ sequences were merged in silico. Clonal expansion was defined as at least a 2-fold frequency increase after treatment relative to C1D1, with a pseudocount of 0.5 for undetected baseline clones. Singleton clones were defined as clones with 0 or 1 copy at C1D1, and non-singleton clones were defined as clones with 2 or more copies. Clones expanded in unsorted samples were annotated as CD4+, CD8+ or unknown by matching protein sequences in sorted samples from the same patient. Wilcoxon tests on paired samples were used to test diversity changes from C1D1 to C4D1. TCRdb retrieved this table from immuneACCESS and kept in-frame rearrangements only. Not all clones are present; in checked studies, unresolved V genes account for under half, and no reason is known for the remainder. V and J calls and clone size are as listed in that table; D and trimming were resolved from the DNA. In all, the sample holds approximately 6,700 clones, and 84% of those were seen once. Of the sample, about 33% is held by the ten largest clones.

Here is what the overall study found, with its caveats: Lower diversity was seen in patients whose nivolumab began less than 1 year after ASCT, and these patients were left out of later analyses so that immune reconstitution would not confound the results. Baseline TCR diversity was reported as lower in newly diagnosed patients than in healthy donors, and lower still in relapsed/refractory patients. By C4D1, a significant rise was seen in CD4+ TCR diversity but not in CD8+ TCR diversity (p=0.0027 vs p=0.16), and the rise was most apparent among complete responders (p=0.02). The study was limited to a single clinical trial cohort, and causes of repertoire differences, possibly disease activity or prior therapy, remained undefined. Trial patients achieving complete response had baseline diversity similar to newly diagnosed patients, whereas partial responders and progressors had significantly lower diversity.

CDR1 and CDR2 are read off the germline V gene (reference sequence) as LNHDA and SQIVND. V trim: 0 bases; J trim: 2 bases; unmatched bases: 8. The CDR3 starts with the cysteine, ends with the phenylalanine, and has 17 residues. The only DNA kept is the CDR3, 51 bases in frame from the first base. This clone was observed a single time. The antigen this receptor binds is unknown. No much larger clonotype is one base removed from it; base qualities were not supplied. The label giving this sample's time point can be read as: cycle 1 day 1 (C1D1), immediately before nivolumab initiation. Relapse after autologous stem cell transplantation had occurred in all trial patients, and cohorts A, B and C were distinguished by prior brentuximab vedotin exposure. The trial cohort comprised around 60 patients with relapsed/refractory classical Hodgkin lymphoma whose best overall responses were complete response, partial response or progressive disease. Single-agent nivolumab was administered to trial patients in the multi-cohort phase II CheckMate 205 trial. Best overall response was determined by an independent review committee according to the 2007 International Working Group response criteria. Trial PBMCs were obtained immediately prior to nivolumab initiation (C1D1) and on therapy at cycle 2 day 1 and cycle 4 day 1. Peripheral blood was collected in 8 mL Vacutainer Cell Preparation Tubes, from which PBMCs were isolated by centrifugation and then cryopreserved.

The source was peripheral blood mononuclear cells (PBMCs), collected at baseline. This receptor was identified in a human donor with classical Hodgkin lymphoma. The sequence joins TRBV19 to TRBJ2-3; 7 central bases correspond to TRBD2. The CDR3 reads as follows: CASSIDLASGHTDTQYF. The DNA sequence follows: TGTGCCAGTAGTATAGATCTCGCTAGCGGACACACAGATACGCAGTATTTT. When the CDR3 is completed using the reference TRBV19 and TRBJ2-3 genes on either side, the full variable domain is DGGITQSPKYLFRKEGQNVTLSCEQNLNHDAMYWYRQDPGQGLRLIYYSQIVNDFQKGDIAEGYSVSREKKESFPLTVTSAQKNPTAFYLCASSIDLASGHTDTQYFGPGTRLTVL.